This T cell receptor (beta chain) is from a study of T-cell reconstitution after alpha-beta-depleted transplantation in children. The CDR3 loop spans 16 amino acids. V lost 3 bases to trimming and J lost 4 bases, with 17 bases between them. The germline gives CDR1 SGHRS, CDR2 YFSETQ. The library targeted TCRbeta and was prepared with unique molecular identifiers. TCRdb itself ran the PCR reads through MiXCR, one entry per CDR3 protein. Among about 610,000 distinct CDR3 sequences listed, 8% to 11% were seen once. This clonotype has at least ten counts. The sample consisted of PBMCs from the stem cell graft donor, taken from the stem cell graft. The V and J genes are TRBV5-1 and TRBJ1-3, with D possibly TRBD1 on 5 matching bases. This receptor was obtained from a human donor who donated a stem cell graft to a child with acute myeloid leukemia. The chain's CDR3 is CASSSSPQGNGNTIYF. CDR3 in DNA: TGCGCCAGCAGCTCGTCTCCGCAGGGTAACGGAAACACCATATATTTT.